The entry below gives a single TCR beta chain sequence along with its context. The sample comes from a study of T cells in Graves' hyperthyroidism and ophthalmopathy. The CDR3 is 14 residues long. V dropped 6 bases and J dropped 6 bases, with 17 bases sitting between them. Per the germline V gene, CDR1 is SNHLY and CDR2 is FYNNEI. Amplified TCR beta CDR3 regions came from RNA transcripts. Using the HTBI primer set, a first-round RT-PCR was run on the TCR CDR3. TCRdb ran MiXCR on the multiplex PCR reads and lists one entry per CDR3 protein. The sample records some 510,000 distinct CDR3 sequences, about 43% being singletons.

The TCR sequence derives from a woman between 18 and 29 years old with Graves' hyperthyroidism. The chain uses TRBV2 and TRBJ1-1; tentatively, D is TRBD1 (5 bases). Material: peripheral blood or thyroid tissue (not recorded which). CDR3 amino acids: CASRKGTVRAEAFF. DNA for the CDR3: TGTGCCAGCAGAAAAGGGACGGTCAGGGCTGAAGCTTTCTTT.